Listed below are T cell receptor beta chains from one sample, sequenced in a study of glioma-infiltrating T cells. One entry per CDR3 protein, called by TCRdb with MiXCR from the multiplex PCR reads. The repertoire holds about 140,000 distinct CDR3 sequences, with approximately 39% as singletons. Sequencing input: glioma tissue, nonneoplastic brain tissue, or PBMCs (not recorded which). The receptors shown here come from a human donor with low-grade glioma or glioblastoma, undergoing nonglioma brain surgery, or in good health (not recorded which). The CDR3 runs from the conserved cysteine through the conserved F or W. D genes are given only for firm matches. Expanded clones get a size class; other rows say once, few or many, or leave the size out.

abundance	d_gene	len	v_gene	j_gene	CDR3aa	CDR3nt
-	-	15	TRBV6-2/TRBV6-3	TRBJ1-1	CASSYLGQMNTEAFF	TGTGCCAGCAGTTACTTGGGACAAATGAACACTGAAGCTTTCTTT
few	TRBD2	14	TRBV6-1	TRBJ2-1	CASSLAGNYNEQFF	TGTGCCAGCAGTCTAGCGGGGAACTACAATGAGCAGTTCTTC
few	TRBD1	15	TRBV7-9	TRBJ1-1	CARSLDRGRSTEAFF	TGTGCCCGCAGCCTCGACAGGGGGCGATCCACTGAAGCTTTCTTT
-	-	13	TRBV6-1	TRBJ2-2	CASQTDPTGELFF	TGTGCCAGCCAGACAGACCCGACCGGGGAGCTGTTTTTT
many	-	14	TRBV6-1	TRBJ1-5	CASSEVVKNQPQHF	TGTGCCAGCAGTGAAGTTGTGAAGAATCAGCCCCAGCATTTT
-	TRBD2	15	TRBV10-3	TRBJ2-1	CAIRHDGGSYNGQFF	TGTGCCATCAGACACGACGGGGGGTCCTACAATGGGCAGTTCTTC
-	TRBD2	14	TRBV11-2	TRBJ2-1	CASSDGGAANEQFF	TGTGCCAGCAGCGACGGGGGGGCCGCCAATGAGCAGTTCTTC
once	-	12	TRBV20-1	TRBJ2-7	CSASWQGGEQYF	TGCAGTGCTAGTTGGCAGGGCGGCGAGCAGTACTTC
-	TRBD1	14	TRBV12-3/TRBV12-4	TRBJ1-1	CASSSRTGRTEAFF	TGTGCCAGCAGTTCCCGGACAGGGAGGACTGAAGCTTTCTTT
few	-	14	TRBV15	TRBJ2-5	CATSRLNGKETQYF	TGTGCCACCAGCAGGCTCAATGGCAAAGAGACCCAGTACTTC
few	TRBD2	17	TRBV6-6	TRBJ2-1	CASSYSPRLAGDNEQFF	TGTGCCAGCAGTTACTCGCCCCGACTAGCGGGGGACAATGAGCAGTTCTTC
-	-	14	TRBV6-1	TRBJ1-5	CASSLLRANQPQHF	TGCGCCAGCAGCCTTCTCCGAGCCAATCAGCCCCAGCATTTT
-	-	15	TRBV7-3	TRBJ2-1	CASSLTGGLNNEQFF	TGTGCCAGCAGCTTAACAGGGGGACTTAATAATGAGCAGTTCTTC
-	TRBD2	14	TRBV27	TRBJ2-7	CASSRSSGSDEQYF	TGTGCCAGCAGCCGAAGTAGCGGGAGCGACGAGCAGTACTTC
-	-	16	TRBV6-5	TRBJ2-7	CASSLSLERGNYEQYF	TGTGCCAGCAGCTTATCTCTCGAGAGGGGTAACTACGAGCAGTACTTC
-	-	10	TRBV29-1	TRBJ1-1	CSVENTEAFF	TGCAGCGTTGAGAACACTGAAGCTTTCTTT
-	-	12	TRBV7-2	TRBJ2-7	CASSVQGYERYF	TGTGCCAGCAGCGTACAGGGATACGAGCGGTACTTC
few	-	13	TRBV6-1	TRBJ2-3	CASQVEAGDTQYF	TGTGCCAGTCAGGTCGAGGCGGGGGATACGCAGTATTTT
-	-	11	TRBV10-3	TRBJ2-5	CAISAAETQYF	TGTGCCATCAGTGCAGCAGAGACCCAGTACTTC
-	-	14	TRBV18	TRBJ2-7	CASSPEGAYYEQYF	TGTGCCAGCTCACCGGAAGGGGCTTACTACGAGCAGTACTTC
-	-	16	TRBV6-1	TRBJ1-2	CASSGGGGAFGYGYTF	TGTGCCAGCAGCGGCGGCGGCGGGGCTTTTGGCTATGGCTACACCTTC
-	-	14	TRBV7-2	TRBJ2-7	CASSSTSFSYEQYF	TGTGCCAGCAGCTCAACCAGTTTCTCCTACGAGCAGTACTTC
few	-	13	TRBV7-2	TRBJ2-5	CASSLTRQETQYF	TGTGCCAGCAGCTTGACAAGACAAGAGACCCAGTACTTC
-	-	17	TRBV3-1	TRBJ2-2	CASSRNLIHPNTGELFF	TGTGCCAGCAGCCGCAATCTAATCCATCCTAACACCGGGGAGCTGTTTTTT
few	TRBD1	11	TRBV7-9	TRBJ2-1	CASSPTGESFF	TGTGCCAGCAGCCCAACAGGGGAAAGCTTCTTC
-	TRBD2	15	TRBV3-1	TRBJ2-1	CASSWGLAGGAVPLF	TGTGCCAGCAGTTGGGGACTAGCGGGAGGGGCGGTCCCCCTCTTC
-	-	13	TRBV27	TRBJ1-6	CASSSQGNSPLHF	TGTGCCAGCAGCTCCCAGGGGAATTCACCCCTCCACTTT
few	-	16	TRBV10-3	TRBJ2-5	CAISPAGRYIQETQYF	TGTGCCATCAGCCCAGCAGGCCGATACATCCAAGAGACCCAGTACTTC
-	-	17	TRBV11-3	TRBJ2-1	CASSRILSPGEVVEQFF	TGTGCCAGCAGCCGCATCCTTAGTCCGGGAGAAGTCGTAGAGCAGTTCTTC
-	TRBD2	16	TRBV6-1	TRBJ2-1	CATSDSRAGAYNEQFF	TGTGCCACCAGTGATTCCCGGGCGGGGGCCTACAATGAGCAGTTCTTC
few	-	13	TRBV27	TRBJ2-2	CASSRRDTGELFF	TGTGCCAGCAGTCGACGGGATACCGGGGAGCTGTTTTTT
-	-	13	TRBV27	TRBJ2-5	CASSTTRRETQYF	TGTGCCAGCAGCACCACTAGGCGGGAGACCCAGTACTTC
few	-	15	TRBV7-2	TRBJ2-5	CASSLEQGREETQYF	TGTGCCAGCAGCTTAGAGCAGGGGCGAGAAGAGACCCAGTACTTC
-	-	15	TRBV6-2/TRBV6-3	TRBJ2-7	CASSSSQGAMGEQYF	TGTGCCAGCAGTTCCTCACAGGGAGCAATGGGCGAGCAGTACTTC
few	TRBD1	13	TRBV2	TRBJ2-7	CASNRDRSYEQYF	TGTGCCAGTAACCGGGACAGGTCCTACGAGCAGTACTTC
few	-	13	TRBV19	TRBJ1-2	CASSLRRENGYTF	TGTGCCAGTAGTCTAAGACGGGAGAATGGCTACACCTTC
few	-	13	TRBV12-3/TRBV12-4	TRBJ1-6	CASRTSDNSPLHF	TGTGCCAGTCGGACAAGTGACAATTCACCCCTCCACTTT
-	-	15	TRBV4-3	TRBJ2-7	CASSHGLAMGGEQYF	TGCGCCAGCAGCCACGGACTTGCTATGGGGGGCGAGCAGTACTTC
-	-	13	TRBV7-2	TRBJ2-3	CASSNTRDSMQYF	TGTGCCAGCAGCAATACGCGGGACAGTATGCAGTATTTT
few	-	12	TRBV7-2	TRBJ2-3	CASSGATDTQYF	TGTGCCAGCAGCGGCGCCACAGATACGCAGTATTTT
-	TRBD2	15	TRBV20-1	TRBJ2-3	CSAEGSSGGADTQYF	TGCAGTGCGGAGGGTTCGAGCGGGGGTGCAGATACGCAGTATTTT
-	-	14	TRBV7-8	TRBJ1-1	CASSLKDLNTEAFF	TGTGCCAGCAGCTTAAAAGACCTTAACACTGAAGCTTTCTTT
many	-	13	TRBV20-1	TRBJ1-1	CSASRTENTEAFF	TGCAGTGCTAGTAGGACAGAGAACACTGAAGCTTTCTTT